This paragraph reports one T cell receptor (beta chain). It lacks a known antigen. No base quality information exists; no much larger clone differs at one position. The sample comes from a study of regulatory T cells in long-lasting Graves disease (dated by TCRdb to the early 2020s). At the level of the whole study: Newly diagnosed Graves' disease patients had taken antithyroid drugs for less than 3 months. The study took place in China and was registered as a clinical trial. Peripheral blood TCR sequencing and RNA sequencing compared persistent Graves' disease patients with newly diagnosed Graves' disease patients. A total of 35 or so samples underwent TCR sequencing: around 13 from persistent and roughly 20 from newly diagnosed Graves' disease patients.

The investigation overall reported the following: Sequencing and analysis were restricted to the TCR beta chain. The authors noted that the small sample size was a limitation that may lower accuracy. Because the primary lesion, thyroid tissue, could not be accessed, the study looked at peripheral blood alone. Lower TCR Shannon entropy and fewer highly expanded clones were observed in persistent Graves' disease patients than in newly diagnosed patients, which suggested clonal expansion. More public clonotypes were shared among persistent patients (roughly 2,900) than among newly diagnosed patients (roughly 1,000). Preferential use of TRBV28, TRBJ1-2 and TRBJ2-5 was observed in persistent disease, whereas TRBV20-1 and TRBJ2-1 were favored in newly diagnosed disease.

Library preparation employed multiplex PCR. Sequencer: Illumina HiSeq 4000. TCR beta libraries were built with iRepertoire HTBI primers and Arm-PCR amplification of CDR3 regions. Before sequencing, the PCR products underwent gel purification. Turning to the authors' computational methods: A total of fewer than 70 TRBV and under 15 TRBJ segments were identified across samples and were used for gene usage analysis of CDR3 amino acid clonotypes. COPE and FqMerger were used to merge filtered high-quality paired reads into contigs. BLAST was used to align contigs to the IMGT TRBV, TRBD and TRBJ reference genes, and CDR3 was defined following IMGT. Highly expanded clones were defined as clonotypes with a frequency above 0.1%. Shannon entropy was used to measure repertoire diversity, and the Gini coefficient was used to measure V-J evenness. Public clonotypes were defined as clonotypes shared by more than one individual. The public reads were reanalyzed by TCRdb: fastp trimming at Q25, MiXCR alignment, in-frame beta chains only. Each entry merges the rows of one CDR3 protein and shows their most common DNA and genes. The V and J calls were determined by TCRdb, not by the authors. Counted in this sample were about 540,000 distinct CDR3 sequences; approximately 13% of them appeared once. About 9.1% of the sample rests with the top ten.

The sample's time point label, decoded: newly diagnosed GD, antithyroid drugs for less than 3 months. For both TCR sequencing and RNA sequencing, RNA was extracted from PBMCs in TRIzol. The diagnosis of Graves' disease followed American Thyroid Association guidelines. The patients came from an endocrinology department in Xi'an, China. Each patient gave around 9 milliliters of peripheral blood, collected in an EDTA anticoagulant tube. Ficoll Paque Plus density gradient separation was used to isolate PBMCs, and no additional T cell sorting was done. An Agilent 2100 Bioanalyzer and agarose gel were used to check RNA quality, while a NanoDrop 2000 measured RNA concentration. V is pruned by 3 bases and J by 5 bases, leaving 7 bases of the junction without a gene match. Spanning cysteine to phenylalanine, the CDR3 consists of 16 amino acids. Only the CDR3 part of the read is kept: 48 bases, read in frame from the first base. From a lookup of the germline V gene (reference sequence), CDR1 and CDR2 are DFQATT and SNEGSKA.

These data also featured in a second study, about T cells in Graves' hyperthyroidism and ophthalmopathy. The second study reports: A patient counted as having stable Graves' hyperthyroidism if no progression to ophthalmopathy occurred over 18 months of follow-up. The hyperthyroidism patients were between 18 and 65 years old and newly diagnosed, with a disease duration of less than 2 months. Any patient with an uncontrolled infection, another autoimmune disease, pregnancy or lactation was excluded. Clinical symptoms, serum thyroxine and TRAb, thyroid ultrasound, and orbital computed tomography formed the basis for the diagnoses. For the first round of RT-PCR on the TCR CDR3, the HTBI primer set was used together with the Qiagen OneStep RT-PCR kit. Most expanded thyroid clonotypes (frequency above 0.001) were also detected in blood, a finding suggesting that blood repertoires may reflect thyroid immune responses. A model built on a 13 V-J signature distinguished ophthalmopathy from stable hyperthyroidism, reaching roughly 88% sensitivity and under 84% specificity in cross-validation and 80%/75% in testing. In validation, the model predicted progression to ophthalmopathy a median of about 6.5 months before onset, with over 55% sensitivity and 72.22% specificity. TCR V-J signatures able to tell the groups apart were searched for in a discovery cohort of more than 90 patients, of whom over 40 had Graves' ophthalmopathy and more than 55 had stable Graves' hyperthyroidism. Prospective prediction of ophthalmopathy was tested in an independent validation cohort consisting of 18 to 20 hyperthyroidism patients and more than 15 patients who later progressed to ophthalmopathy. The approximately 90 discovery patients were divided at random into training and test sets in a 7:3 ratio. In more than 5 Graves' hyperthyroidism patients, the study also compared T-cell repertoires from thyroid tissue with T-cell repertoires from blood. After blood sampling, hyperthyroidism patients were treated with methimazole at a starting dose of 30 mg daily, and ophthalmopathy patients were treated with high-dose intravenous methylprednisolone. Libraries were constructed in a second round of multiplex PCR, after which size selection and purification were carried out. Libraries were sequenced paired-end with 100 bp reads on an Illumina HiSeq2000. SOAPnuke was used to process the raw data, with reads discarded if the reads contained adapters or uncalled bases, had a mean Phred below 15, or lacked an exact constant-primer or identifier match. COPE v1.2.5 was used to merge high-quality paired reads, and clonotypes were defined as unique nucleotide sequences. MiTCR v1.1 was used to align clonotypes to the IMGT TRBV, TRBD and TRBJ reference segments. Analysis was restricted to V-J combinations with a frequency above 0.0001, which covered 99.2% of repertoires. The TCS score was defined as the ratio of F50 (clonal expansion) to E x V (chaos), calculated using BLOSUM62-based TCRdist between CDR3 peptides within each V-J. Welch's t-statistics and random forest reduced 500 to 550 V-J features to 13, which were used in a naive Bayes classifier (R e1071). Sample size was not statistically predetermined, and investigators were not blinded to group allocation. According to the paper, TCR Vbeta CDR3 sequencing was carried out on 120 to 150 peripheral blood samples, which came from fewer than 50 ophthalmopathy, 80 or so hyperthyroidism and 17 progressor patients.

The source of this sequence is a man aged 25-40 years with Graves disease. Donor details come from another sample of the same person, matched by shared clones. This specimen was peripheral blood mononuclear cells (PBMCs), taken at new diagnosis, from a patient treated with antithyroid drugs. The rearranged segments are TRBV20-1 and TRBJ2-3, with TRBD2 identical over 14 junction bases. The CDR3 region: CSARDPGLAGEDTQYF. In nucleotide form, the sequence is TGCAGTGCTAGGGACCCGGGACTAGCGGGAGAAGATACGCAGTATTTT.